This T cell receptor (beta chain) was identified in a study of shared clonotypes between healthy human individuals. Study overall: Per donor, three plates held CD4 naive cells, three held CD4 memory, two held CD8 naive and one held CD8 memory.

Sequencing used immunoSEQ multiplex PCR; TCRdb keeps in-frame clones, though not all of them. Among 2,500,000 or so clones listed, 80% to 95% were seen once. In germline, CDR1 is SGHTA, CDR2 FQGNSA. Trimming removed 1 base at V and 5 bases at J, with 6 bases between. The CDR3 is made up of 13 amino acids. Findings of the study overall: Genetic and exposure-history diversity was limited by the small donor number. The four-donor shared clonotypes exceeded non-shared clonotypes in generation probability, with non-shared ones scoring lower.

Concerning this clone itself: The antigen is unknown. This specimen includes other DNA sequences encoding the same CDR3.

Sequencing was done on a sample of naive CD4+ T cells from PBMCs. Subset specified: CD45RA+ positively selected. The source is a man younger than 30 in good health. Some clones in this sample may be carry-over from other donors' samples. The V call is TRBV7-2, the J call TRBJ1-5, with D unresolved. The CDR3 sequence: CASSLDGYQPQHF. The CDR3 DNA follows: TGTGCCAGCAGCTTAGACGGCTATCAGCCCCAGCATTTT. The full variable domain, completed using reference TRBV7-2 and TRBJ1-5, is GAGVSQSPSNKVTEKGKDVELRCDPISGHTALYWYRQSLGQGLEFLIYFQGNSAPDKSGLPSDRFSAERTGGSVSTLTIQRTQQEDSAVYLCASSLDGYQPQHFGDGTRLSIL.